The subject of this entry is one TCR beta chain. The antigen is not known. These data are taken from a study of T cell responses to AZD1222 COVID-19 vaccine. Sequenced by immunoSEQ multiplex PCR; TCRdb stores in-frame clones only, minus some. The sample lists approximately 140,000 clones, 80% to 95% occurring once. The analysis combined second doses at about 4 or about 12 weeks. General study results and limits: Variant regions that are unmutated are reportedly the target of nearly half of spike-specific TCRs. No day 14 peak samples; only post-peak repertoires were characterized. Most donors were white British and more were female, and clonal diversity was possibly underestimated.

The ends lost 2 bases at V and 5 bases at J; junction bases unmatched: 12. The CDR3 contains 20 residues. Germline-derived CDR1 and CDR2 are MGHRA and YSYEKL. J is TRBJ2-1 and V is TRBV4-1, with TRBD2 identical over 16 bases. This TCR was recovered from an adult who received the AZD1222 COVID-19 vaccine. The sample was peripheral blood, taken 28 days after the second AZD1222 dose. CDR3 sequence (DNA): TGCGCCAGCAGCCAATTGGGACTAGCGGGGGGGCGAGGGTCCCACAATGAGCAGTTCTTC. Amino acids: CASSQLGLAGGRGSHNEQFF.